Shown below are 15 T cell receptor beta chains from a single sample sequenced in a study of T cells after somatic rescue of genetic block (dated by TCRdb to 2020 to 2022). Library preparation was by the immunoSEQ multiplex PCR assay. TCRdb carries this immuneACCESS record with in-frame sequences only. Its versions omit some clonotypes, under half of them owing to an unresolved V gene in the studies checked, with the rest unexplained. This sample has 100,000 to 120,000 clones in its table, and about 93% of those were observed once. Approximately 1.4% of the sample goes to the ten largest clones. Material for sequencing was peripheral blood mononuclear cells (PBMCs). Receptors originate from a woman in her late teens or twenties.

This sequence joins TRBV7-2 and TRBJ1-1, with 9 bases that match TRBD1. There are 13 residues in the CDR3. Germline V lookup: CDR1 SGHTA, CDR2 FQGNSA. V shed 5 bases, J shed 11 bases, and the junction held 9 bases outside the gene matches. CDR3 DNA sequence: TGTGCCAGCAGCCGGGACAGGGTCGTGTATGCTTTCTTT. It specifies CASSRDRVVYAFF.

Relative to its sample, this clone is large. The rearrangement joins TRBV6-4 to TRBJ2-5; 11 bases match TRBD2. In germline, CDR1 is MRHNA, CDR2 SNTAGT. Losses at the gene ends were 3 bases for V and 4 bases for J; bases not matched to a gene: 4. The CDR3 has 15 amino acids. The CDR3 here is CASSETSGASETQYF. The DNA of the CDR3 is TGTGCCAGCAGTGAGACTAGCGGGGCCTCAGAGACCCAGTACTTC.

The chain couples TRBV7-8 to TRBJ2-7; TRBD1 matches at 9 bases. The germline V gene encodes CDR1 SGHVS and CDR2 FQNEAQ. The CDR3 is made up of 14 amino acids. After removal of 6 bases from V and 0 bases from J, the junction contained 3 bases not matched to a gene. CDR3 nucleotide sequence: TGTGCCAGCAGGGGACAGGGACCCTCCTACGAGCAGTACTTC. Encoded protein: CASRGQGPSYEQYF.

The chain employs TRBV11-2 and TRBJ1-1; TRBD1 aligns across 10 bases. CDR3 size: 15 residues. V trimming: 4 bases; J trimming: 1 base; junction bases outside the gene matches: 3. The germline V gene has CDR1 SGHAT and CDR2 FQNNGV. The CDR3 sequence is CASSSRTGGNTEAFF. In DNA, the CDR3 is TGTGCCAGCAGCTCAAGGACAGGGGGGAACACTGAAGCTTTCTTT.

The chain employs TRBV7-2 and TRBJ2-3; possibly TRBD2 for D (6 bases). Germline loops: CDR1 SGHTA, CDR2 FQGNSA. This CDR3 contains 16 residues. V shed 1 base and J shed 0 bases, with 11 bases lying between them. The CDR3 DNA reads as TGTGCCAGCAGCTTAGTTGGGCGGGGAAGCACAGATACGCAGTATTTT. Its translation: CASSLVGRGSTDTQYF.

The chain combines TRBV5-1 with TRBJ1-5, with unresolved D. The V gene's germline CDR1 is SGHRS and CDR2 YFSETQ. The V and J ends lost 5 bases and 4 bases respectively, with 16 bases between them. This CDR3 comprises 15 residues. The CDR3 DNA follows: TGCGCCAGCAGTTCTGCACCGGGTCAGAATCAGCCCCAGCATTTT. It encodes CASSSAPGQNQPQHF.

This chain uses TRBV9 with TRBJ2-1; D may be TRBD1 (5 bases). The CDR3 totals 13 residues. Trimming cost V 6 bases and J 9 bases, with 16 bases left between them. Per the germline V gene, CDR1 is SGDLS and CDR2 is YYNGEE. The CDR3 nucleotides are TGTGCCAGCAACCCAGGGCCCTGGGGTGAGCAGTTCTTC. This encodes CASNPGPWGEQFF.

The rearrangement uses TRBV5-4 and TRBJ1-5; no clear D gene. Trimming left V 1 base short and J 5 bases short, with 7 bases between. The CDR3 consists of 13 residues. Per the germline V gene, CDR1 is SGHNT and CDR2 is YYREEE (reference sequence). CDR3 loop: CASSLNSDQPQHF. The CDR3 region has the DNA TGTGCCAGCAGCTTGAACAGCGATCAGCCCCAGCATTTT.

The chain couples TRBV18 to TRBJ2-7; D is undetermined. This CDR3 region has 12 residues. The ends were cut back, 3 bases at V and 4 bases at J, with 7 bases in the middle. CDR1 and CDR2 from the germline V gene are KGHSH and LQKENI. The DNA of the CDR3 is TGTGCCAGCTCACCCGGGTCGTACGAGCAGTACTTC. Translating gives CASSPGSYEQYF.

This chain joins TRBV7-2 and TRBJ1-2, with 8 positions matching TRBD1. The germline V gene encodes CDR1 SGHTA and CDR2 FQGNSA. The CDR3 consists of 16 residues. The J segment lost 6 bases and the V segment lost 5 bases, leaving 14 bases of the junction unmatched. The CDR3 bases are TGTGCCAGCAGCCTCAGGTTGTTTGGCAGGGGGCATGGCTACACCTTC. Its protein product is CASSLRLFGRGHGYTF.

The genes are TRBV21-1 and TRBJ1-1; the table's D call of TRBD1 was not tested on the DNA. TRBV21-1 is listed as a pseudogene. The CDR3 runs to 16 residues. The CDR3 reads CASSKPGQGRGTEAFF. CDR3 coding DNA: TGTGCCAGCAGCAAACCGGGACAAGGAAGGGGGACTGAAGCTTTCTTT.

The chain carries TRBV7-2 and TRBJ1-6, with TRBD1 as a possible D gene (6 bases). The CDR3 is 16 residues long. CDR1 is SGHTA, CDR2 FQGNSA, per germline. The germline V and J ends were trimmed by 5 bases and 5 bases, with 16 bases remaining between them. CDR3: CASSRSPGGNNSPLHF. CDR3 in DNA: TGTGCCAGCAGCCGTTCCCCGGGGGGCAATAATTCACCCCTCCACTTT.

The chain employs TRBV30 and TRBJ2-7; TRBD1 is a possible D gene (6 bases). The ends were cut back, 2 bases at V and 3 bases at J, with 8 bases in the middle. CDR3 length: 12 residues. CDR1 and CDR2 from the germline V gene are GTSNPN and SVGIG (reference sequence). CDR3 amino acids: CAWSTGNYEQYF. CDR3 nucleotides: TGTGCCTGGAGTACAGGGAACTACGAGCAGTACTTC.

This clone was detected once. CDR3 in amino acids: CASRRGGYGYTF. The DNA for the CDR3 is TGTGCCAGCCGCCGGGGCGGCTATGGCTACACCTTC. The chain is built from TRBV6-5 and TRBJ1-2, with D perhaps TRBD1 (5 bases). V shed 8 bases and J shed 4 bases, with 11 bases lying between them. The CDR3 has 12 amino acids. Germline lookup yields CDR1 MNHEY and CDR2 SVGAGI.

The chain employs TRBV7-9 and TRBJ2-1, with 9 bases lining up with TRBD2. CDR1 is SEHNR and CDR2 is FQNEAQ in the germline V gene (reference sequence). The CDR3 covers 13 residues. The V gene end was trimmed by 6 bases and the J gene end by 8 bases; junction bases not matched to a gene: 5. In DNA form, the CDR3 reads TGTGCCAGCAGGCGGGGGGGCCTCGATGAGCAGTTCTTC. It specifies CASRRGGLDEQFF.